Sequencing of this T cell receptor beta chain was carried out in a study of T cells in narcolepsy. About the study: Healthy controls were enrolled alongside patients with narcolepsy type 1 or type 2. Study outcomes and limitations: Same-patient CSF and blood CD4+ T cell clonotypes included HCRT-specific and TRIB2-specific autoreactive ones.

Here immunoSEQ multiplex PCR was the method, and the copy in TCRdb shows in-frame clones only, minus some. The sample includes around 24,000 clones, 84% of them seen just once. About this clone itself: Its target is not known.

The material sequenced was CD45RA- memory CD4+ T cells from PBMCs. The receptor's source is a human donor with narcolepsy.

The CDR3 DNA reads as TGTGCCAGCAGCTTAGCAGGGGGCTACGAGCAGTACTTC. Translated: CASSLAGGYEQYF. The chain couples TRBV7-2 to TRBJ2-5, with D perhaps TRBD1 (6 bases). The end of the DNA fits TRBJ2-7 better, so the J call may be wrong. CDR1 SGHTA and CDR2 FQGNSA come from the germline V gene. This CDR3 contains 13 residues.